This note documents a single T cell receptor beta chain sequence. Its antigen remains unidentified. No much larger clone is present one base from it, and per-base qualities are unavailable. The roughly 42 donors, aged about 6 to 95 years, were systemically healthy Caucasian individuals from Russia. Around 10 milliliters of peripheral blood were collected from each donor into EDTA-treated Vacutainer tubes. Ficoll-Paque density-gradient centrifugation was used to isolate PBMCs, with at least 7 million per sample. Total RNA, at least 6 micrograms per sample, was extracted from PBMCs with Trizol reagent. For every donor, an aliquot of PBMCs went through flow cytometry to measure the percentages of naive CD45RAhigh/CD27high T cells. Libraries were made using 5' RACE. Instrument on record: Illumina HiSeq 2500. A second roughly 6 to 12 cycle PCR used a sample-barcoded 5' primer and a J-beta primer mix. Each TCR beta cDNA molecule received a unique molecular identifier from a template-switch 5' adaptor carrying 12 random nucleotides. Each sample yielded at least 2.5 million CDR3-containing paired-end reads. First-strand cDNA was synthesized from all RNA with the Mint cDNA synthesis kit, primed by a TRBC-specific oligonucleotide. All cDNA was treated with uracil-DNA glycosylase and then went through a first 18-cycle PCR with the universal primers M1SS and BC2_uni_R. Under the source paper's analysis protocol: Each sample was normalized by randomly selecting 1 million high-quality reads, each carrying a distinct molecular identifier. Reads with shared molecular identifiers were discarded instead of being binned into consensus sequences. MiTCR, set to a Q25 quality threshold and the strictest error-elimination algorithm, was used for CDR3 identification, clonotype clustering and error correction. Lower-bound total TCR beta diversity was estimated with a nonparametric unseen species model using Euler transformation. The public reads were run again by TCRdb, first through fastp at Q25 and then through MiXCR, and only productive beta chains were kept. Here each entry gathers all rows of one CDR3 protein and keeps the most common genes and DNA. Clone size and V and J calls follow TCRdb, not the original study. Counted in this sample were 700,000 or so distinct CDR3 sequences; around 38% of them appeared once. Of the sample, about 32% falls within the top ten clones.

This specimen comes from a study of blood T cells in healthy people across ages (dated by TCRdb to about 2015). With regard to the full study: In model experiments, template switching captured roughly one uniquely barcoded TCR beta cDNA molecule for every two T cells. The donors were split into four age groups: young (average around 15 years), middle-aged (roughly 42), aged (62) and long-lived (roughly 80). The study analyzed two additional independent replicas of 1 million unique cDNA reads from the same blood draw for two donors, one aged 18 to 30 and one aged 80 or older. To track age-related changes in TCR beta repertoire diversity, the study relied on deep sequencing normalized with unique cDNA molecular identifiers. To avoid experimental bias, donors of different ages were distributed randomly across sequencing lanes. What the study reported, not specific to this receptor: Compared with the aged group, the long-lived group had more naive CD4+ T cells, fewer expanded clones and increased TCR diversity, suggesting age selection. Observed TCR beta diversity per million T cells fell roughly linearly with age, and a significant reduction was already apparent by age around 40. Donor CMV infection status was unknown, potentially confounding age-related changes in expanded clonotypes. Estimates of total diversity from one million sequenced T cells were regarded as lower bounds and underestimates. Bulk unsorted PBMC profiling prevented conclusive comparison of naive and antigen-experienced compartments. Observed TCR beta diversity correlated strongly with the percentage of naive T cells measured by flow cytometry.

There are 13 amino acids in the CDR3, from cysteine to phenylalanine inclusive. The only DNA kept is the CDR3, 39 bases in frame from the first base. Trimming costs V 0 bases and J 7 bases, and their ends lie 11 bases apart. CDR1 and CDR2 are drawn from the germline V gene: SGDLS, YYNGEE. The TCR sequence derives from an older man in good health. Specimen: blood. This chain is built from TRBV9 and TRBJ2-7; the D gene is perhaps TRBD1, from 7 matching bases. The CDR3 has the sequence CASSVAGGNEQYF. The DNA is TGTGCCAGCAGCGTAGCAGGGGGGAATGAGCAGTACTTC.